This T cell receptor (beta chain) was found in a study of Siglec-9 on CD8 T cells in melanoma. Between the trimmed V and J ends, which lost 9 bases and 0 bases, there was a span of 9 bases. This CDR3 spans 12 amino acids. Germline V CDR1 and CDR2: MNHEY, SMNVEV (reference sequence). Study-level results: Siglec-9 reportedly marks and regulates an effector memory CD8+ T-cell subset apparently accumulating in melanoma tumors.

Of note for this clone: What it binds is not known.

Data came from immunoSEQ multiplex PCR; TCRdb stores just in-frame clones and leaves some out. The data show 1,400 or so clones, roughly 64% seen once. The chain has TRBV27 and TRBJ2-7, with D uncertain. The sequence was collected from a human donor in good health. The sequenced material came from Siglec-9+ CD8+ T cells sorted from blood. Here the CDR3 reads CASSDNSYEQYF. CDR3 nucleotide sequence: TGTGCCAGTAGTGACAACTCCTACGAGCAGTACTTC.